The rows below give T cell receptor beta chains drawn from one sample of a study of T cell responses to AZD1222 COVID-19 vaccine. TCRdb keeps only in-frame clones here, not all; method: immunoSEQ multiplex PCR. The sample has around 150,000 clones, 92% seen once. This material consisted of peripheral blood, taken 28 days after the second AZD1222 dose. The source is an adult who received the AZD1222 COVID-19 vaccine. CDR3s include the opening cysteine and the closing phenylalanine or tryptophan. Each record gives: V gene, D gene, clone size, J gene, CDR3 protein, CDR3 DNA. The D gene is left open where the match is weak. The size entry is marked missing in some rows and otherwise reads once, few, many or a size class.

TRBV7-2	TRBD1	once	TRBJ1-1	CASSLEGGGTEAFF	TGTGCCAGCAGCTTAGAAGGGGGCGGCACTGAAGCTTTCTTT
TRBV5-1	NA	NA	TRBJ2-1	CASSSPPYNEQFF	TGCGCCAGCAGCTCCCCCCCTTACAATGAGCAGTTCTTC
TRBV27	NA	NA	TRBJ1-5	CASRGGRFSNQPQHF	TGTGCCAGCAGGGGAGGACGGTTTAGCAATCAGCCCCAGCATTTT
TRBV7-2	TRBD1	NA	TRBJ1-2	CASSTSGGQGGYGYTF	TGTGCCAGCAGCACCTCGGGTGGACAGGGGGGCTATGGCTACACCTTC
TRBV12-5	TRBD2	NA	TRBJ2-1	CASGLGFLADLGNEQFF	TGTGCTAGTGGTTTGGGTTTCCTAGCGGACCTGGGCAATGAGCAGTTCTTC
TRBV7-9	NA	NA	TRBJ2-7	CASSTTGTEQYF	TGTGCCAGCAGCACAACAGGGACCGAGCAGTACTTC
TRBV19	NA	NA	TRBJ2-7	CASSMARAAYEQYF	TGTGCCAGTAGTATGGCCAGGGCTGCCTACGAGCAGTACTTC
TRBV20-1	NA	NA	TRBJ2-3	CSANRQDTQYF	TGCAGTGCCAACAGACAGGATACGCAGTATTTT
TRBV10-3	NA	NA	TRBJ2-3	CAISEGVVSTDTQYF	TGTGCCATCAGTGAGGGTGTTGTGAGCACAGATACGCAGTATTTT
TRBV5-8	NA	NA	TRBJ2-7	CASSSARTEGTYEQYF	TGTGCCAGCAGCTCGGCGAGGACGGAGGGTACCTACGAGCAGTACTTC
TRBV28	TRBD1	NA	TRBJ1-2	CASSVGTVRRYTF	TGTGCCAGCAGCGTAGGGACAGTGAGGCGCTACACCTTC
TRBV29-1	NA	NA	TRBJ2-5	CSAAPRAQETQYF	TGCAGCGCCGCCCCTCGGGCCCAAGAGACCCAGTACTTC
TRBV5-1	NA	NA	TRBJ1-1	CASSLLGDWGTEAFF	TGCGCCAGCAGCTTGTTGGGGGACTGGGGCACTGAAGCTTTCTTT
TRBV12-5	NA	NA	TRBJ1-3	CASGLSSGNTIYF	TGTGCTAGTGGTTTAAGTTCTGGAAACACCATATATTTT
TRBV14	TRBD1	NA	TRBJ1-3	CASSATGAGNTIYF	TGTGCCAGCAGCGCTACAGGGGCGGGAAACACCATATATTTT
TRBV28	TRBD1	NA	TRBJ2-7	CASSQTGDWNEQYF	TGTGCCAGCAGTCAGACAGGGGATTGGAACGAGCAGTACTTC
TRBV9	NA	NA	TRBJ1-2	CASRGGQPQGYTF	TGTGCCAGCAGGGGAGGACAGCCGCAGGGCTACACCTTC
TRBV5-1	NA	NA	TRBJ1-3	CASSLEGLGNTIYF	TGCGCCAGCAGCTTGGAAGGGCTGGGTAACACCATATATTTT
TRBV24-1	TRBD1	NA	TRBJ1-2	CATSDGQVLNYGYTF	TGTGCCACCAGTGATGGACAGGTTCTAAACTATGGCTACACCTTC
TRBV10-2	NA	NA	TRBJ2-7	CASSRDLGVREQYF	TGCGCCAGCAGCCGAGACTTGGGGGTGCGAGAGCAGTACTTC
TRBV28	NA	NA	TRBJ2-7	CASSFPSSYEQYF	TGTGCCAGCAGTTTTCCGAGCAGCTACGAGCAGTACTTC
TRBV7-9	NA	NA	TRBJ2-3	CASSLDGGTDTQYF	TGTGCCAGCAGCTTAGATGGCGGCACAGATACGCAGTATTTT
TRBV28	NA	NA	TRBJ2-7	CASSLSLFYEQYF	TGTGCCAGCAGTTTATCCCTCTTCTACGAGCAGTACTTC
TRBV9	TRBD2	NA	TRBJ2-3	CASSVERAGGTDTQYF	TGTGCCAGCAGCGTAGAACGAGCGGGGGGCACAGATACGCAGTATTTT
TRBV27	NA	NA	TRBJ1-6	CASSFVPGSTNSPLHF	TGTGCCAGCAGTTTTGTACCTGGCAGTACCAATTCACCCCTCCACTTT
TRBV7-2	NA	NA	TRBJ2-5	CASSPRGTQYF	TGTGCCAGCTCCCCCCGGGGGACCCAGTACTTC
TRBV11-2	NA	NA	TRBJ2-6	CASSLGEAGANVLTF	TGTGCCAGCAGCTTAGGGGAAGCTGGGGCCAACGTCCTGACTTTC
TRBV19	TRBD1	NA	TRBJ2-3	CASSIGQGAFADTQYF	TGTGCCAGTAGTATCGGGCAGGGGGCATTCGCAGATACGCAGTATTTT
TRBV6-2/TRBV6-3	NA	NA	TRBJ2-5	CASSRQETQYF	TGTGCCAGCAGCCGCCAAGAGACCCAGTACTTC
TRBV7-2	NA	once	TRBJ2-3	CASSQRAGRGYTDTQYF	TGTGCCAGCAGCCAGAGAGCGGGTCGCGGGTACACAGATACGCAGTATTTT
TRBV24-1	NA	NA	TRBJ1-1	CATTQGGPGTEAFF	TGTGCCACCACCCAAGGGGGGCCGGGGACTGAAGCTTTCTTT
TRBV7-8	NA	NA	TRBJ1-4	CASSLSGHYNEKLFF	TGTGCCAGCAGCTTATCAGGGCACTACAATGAAAAACTGTTTTTT
TRBV7-9	TRBD2	NA	TRBJ2-7	CASSFSGSGTYEQYF	TGTGCCAGCAGCTTTAGCGGGAGTGGGACCTACGAGCAGTACTTC
TRBV28	NA	NA	TRBJ2-6	CASRTHSGANVLTF	TGTGCCAGCAGGACACACTCTGGGGCCAACGTCCTGACTTTC
TRBV30	NA	NA	TRBJ1-3	CAWMKIGSGNTIYF	TGTGCCTGGATGAAGATCGGGTCTGGAAACACCATATATTTT
TRBV5-1	NA	NA	TRBJ1-1	CASSLAPGVVNTEAFF	TGCGCCAGCAGCTTGGCCCCAGGGGTTGTCAACACTGAAGCTTTCTTT
TRBV7-6	TRBD1	NA	TRBJ2-7	CASSSSDRGSSYEQYF	TGTGCCAGCAGCTCCTCGGACAGGGGAAGCTCCTACGAGCAGTACTTC
TRBV5-1	TRBD1	NA	TRBJ2-1	CASSLGQVGYNEQFF	TGCGCCAGCAGCTTAGGACAGGTGGGATACAATGAGCAGTTCTTC
TRBV30	TRBD2	NA	TRBJ2-5	CAWRNSGPETQYF	TGTGCCTGGAGGAATAGCGGGCCCGAGACCCAGTACTTC
TRBV7-2	NA	NA	TRBJ1-4	CASSLRVTEKLFF	TGTGCCAGCAGCTTGCGCGTTACTGAAAAACTGTTTTTT
TRBV6-5	NA	once	TRBJ1-1	CASVRRYRGTEAFF	TGTGCCAGCGTTCGGCGCTATCGGGGAACTGAAGCTTTCTTT
TRBV12-3/TRBV12-4	NA	NA	TRBJ1-3	CASSFLGNTIYF	TGTGCCAGCAGTTTCCTTGGAAACACCATATATTTT
TRBV11-3	NA	NA	TRBJ2-3	CASSFTVTIKKDTQYF	TGTGCCAGCAGCTTTACCGTGACAATTAAGAAAGATACGCAGTATTTT
TRBV24-1	TRBD2	NA	TRBJ2-1	CATSDFASGTGNEQFF	TGTGCCACCAGTGATTTTGCTAGCGGGACGGGTAATGAGCAGTTCTTC
TRBV5-1	NA	NA	TRBJ1-2	CASSLGPVNYGYTF	TGCGCCAGCAGCTTGGGGCCGGTAAACTATGGCTACACCTTC
TRBV19	NA	NA	TRBJ1-1	CASSDLGTGSQDTEAFF	TGTGCCAGTAGTGATTTGGGCACAGGGTCCCAGGACACTGAAGCTTTCTTT
TRBV6-1	NA	NA	TRBJ1-2	CASSEATAYGYTF	TGTGCCAGCAGTGAAGCCACAGCTTATGGCTACACCTTC
TRBV9	NA	NA	TRBJ1-2	CASSPDGGDYGYTF	TGTGCCAGCAGCCCCGACGGGGGGGACTATGGCTACACCTTC
TRBV19	TRBD2	NA	TRBJ2-3	CASSLGLAGGRTDTQYF	TGTGCCAGTAGCTTAGGACTAGCGGGAGGAAGGACAGATACGCAGTATTTT
TRBV1	NA	NA	TRBJ2-3	CTSSQESTDTQYF	TGCACCAGCAGCCAAGAGTCTACAGATACGCAGTATTTT
TRBV2	NA	NA	TRBJ2-7	CASSALGGSSYEQYF	TGTGCCAGCAGTGCCCTAGGGGGGAGCTCCTACGAGCAGTACTTC
TRBV9	TRBD1	few	TRBJ2-3	CASSGMGTGGTDTQYF	TGTGCCAGCAGCGGGATGGGGACAGGTGGCACAGATACGCAGTATTTT
TRBV11-2	NA	NA	TRBJ2-2	CASSLIWNTGELFF	TGTGCCAGCAGCTTAATATGGAACACCGGGGAGCTGTTTTTT
TRBV9	TRBD1	NA	TRBJ1-4	CASSVGTGANEKLFF	TGTGCCAGCAGCGTTGGGACAGGGGCTAATGAAAAACTGTTTTTT
TRBV18	NA	NA	TRBJ1-5	CASSPWGLNQPQHF	TGTGCCAGCTCACCATGGGGGCTCAATCAGCCCCAGCATTTT